The sequence of this TCR beta chain was determined in a study of T cell responses to AZD1222 COVID-19 vaccine. Study-level background: Pooled in the analysis were second doses at about 4 or about 12 weeks.

Concerning this clone: Its antigen remains unknown.

Assay: immunoSEQ multiplex PCR; the TCRdb copy retains only in-frame clones and omits some. Here the sample spans about 150,000 clones, over 85% being singletons. The CDR3 loop spans 15 amino acids. Unmatched junction bases numbered 8, after V lost 6 bases and J lost 4 bases. The germline V gene has CDR1 SEHNR and CDR2 FQNEAQ (reference sequence). Study-level results: Unmutated variant regions are reportedly targeted by nearly half of spike-specific TCRs.

This sequence joins TRBV7-9 and TRBJ2-3; 9 bases map to TRBD2. The sample in question was peripheral blood, obtained on day 0 of AZD1222 vaccination. The receptor was derived from an adult in good health. CDR3 amino acids: CASSKPGLASDTQYF. The CDR3 DNA follows: TGTGCCAGCAGTAAACCGGGACTAGCTTCAGATACGCAGTATTTT. The whole variable domain, filled in from reference TRBV7-9 and TRBJ2-3, reads DTGVSQNPRHKITKRGQNVTFRCDPISEHNRLYWYRQTLGQGPEFLTYFQNEAQLEKSRLLSDRFSAERPKGSFSTLEIQRTEQGDSAMYLCASSKPGLASDTQYFGPGTRLTVL.